The clone carrying this TCR beta chain has at least ten counts. The antigen is unknown. cDNA synthesis was performed by 5'RACE with 10-nucleotide random UMIs. TCRdb reanalysed the 5' RACE reads using MiXCR and keeps one entry per CDR3 protein. The table has just over 95,000 distinct CDR3 sequences, around 3.3% seen once. Trimming took 2 bases from V and 7 from J, leaving 6 bases between them. Per germline, CDR1 DFQATT and CDR2 SNEGSKA (reference sequence). The CDR3 loop spans 11 amino acids. This sample was included in a study of neurological immune-mediated disorders. The study's findings and limits: Phylogenetic grouping put 18 of 34 multiple sclerosis patients' repertoires into one related-CDR3 cluster, a possible signature. Expanded clones shared no CDR3 amino acid sequences across subjects, suggesting private repertoires in all groups. The highest TCR clonal expansion occurred in HTLV-1-associated myelopathy; multiple sclerosis fell below healthy controls.

The receptor comes from a woman in her late teens or twenties with multiple sclerosis. Sequenced input: PBMCs. The gene calls are TRBV20-1 and TRBJ2-1; D unresolved. The CDR3 loop reads CSARSENEQFF. The CDR3 region has the DNA TGCAGTGCTAGAAGTGAGAATGAGCAGTTCTTC.